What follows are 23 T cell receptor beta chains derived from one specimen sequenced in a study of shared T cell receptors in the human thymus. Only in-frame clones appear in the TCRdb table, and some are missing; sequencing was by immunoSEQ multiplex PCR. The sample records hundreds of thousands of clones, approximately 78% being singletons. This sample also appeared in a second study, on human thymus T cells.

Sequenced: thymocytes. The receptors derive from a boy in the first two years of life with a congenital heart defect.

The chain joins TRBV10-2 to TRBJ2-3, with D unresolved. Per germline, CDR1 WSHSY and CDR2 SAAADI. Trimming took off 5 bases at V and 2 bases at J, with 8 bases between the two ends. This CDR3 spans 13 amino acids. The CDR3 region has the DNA TGCGCCAGCAGTCTGCCTAACACAGATACGCAGTATTTT. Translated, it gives CASSLPNTDTQYF.

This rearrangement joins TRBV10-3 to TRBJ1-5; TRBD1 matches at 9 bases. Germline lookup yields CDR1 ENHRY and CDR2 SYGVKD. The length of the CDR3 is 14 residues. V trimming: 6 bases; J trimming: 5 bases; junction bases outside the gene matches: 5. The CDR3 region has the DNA TGTGCCATCAGCGGGACAGGGATCGATCAGCCCCAGCATTTT. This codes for CAISGTGIDQPQHF.

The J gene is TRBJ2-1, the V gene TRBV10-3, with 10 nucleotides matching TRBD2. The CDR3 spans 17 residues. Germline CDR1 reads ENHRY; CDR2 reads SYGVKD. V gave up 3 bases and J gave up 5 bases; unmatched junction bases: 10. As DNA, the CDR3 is TGTGCCATCAGTGATTTTCTGAAGCGGGAGGGGGACAATGAGCAGTTCTTC. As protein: CAISDFLKREGDNEQFF.

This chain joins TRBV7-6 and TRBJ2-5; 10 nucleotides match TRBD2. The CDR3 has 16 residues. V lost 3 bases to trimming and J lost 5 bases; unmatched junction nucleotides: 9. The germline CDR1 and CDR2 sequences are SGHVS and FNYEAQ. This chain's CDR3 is CASSFPPAGGGETQYF. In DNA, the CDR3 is TGTGCCAGCAGCTTCCCCCCAGCGGGAGGGGGGGAGACCCAGTACTTC.

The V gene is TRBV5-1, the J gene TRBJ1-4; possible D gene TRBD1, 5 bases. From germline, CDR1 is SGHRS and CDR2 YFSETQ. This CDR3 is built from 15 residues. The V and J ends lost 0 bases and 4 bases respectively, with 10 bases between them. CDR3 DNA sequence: TGCGCCAGCAGCTTGGTGGCAGGGAATAATGAAAAACTGTTTTTT. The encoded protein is CASSLVAGNNEKLFF.

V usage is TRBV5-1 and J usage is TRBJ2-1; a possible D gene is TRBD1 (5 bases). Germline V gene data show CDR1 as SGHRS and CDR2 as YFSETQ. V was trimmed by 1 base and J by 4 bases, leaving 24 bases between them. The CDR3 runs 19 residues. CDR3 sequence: CASSLWQLSSRGPYNEQFF. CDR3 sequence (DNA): TGCGCCAGCAGCTTGTGGCAGCTTTCCTCTAGGGGCCCGTACAATGAGCAGTTCTTC.

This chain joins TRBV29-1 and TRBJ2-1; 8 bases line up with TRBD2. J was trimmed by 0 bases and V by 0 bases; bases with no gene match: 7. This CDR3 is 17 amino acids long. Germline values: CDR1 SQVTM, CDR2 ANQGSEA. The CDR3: CSVEDTSGHNSYNEQFF. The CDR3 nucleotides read TGCAGCGTTGAAGACACTAGCGGCCACAACTCCTACAATGAGCAGTTCTTC.

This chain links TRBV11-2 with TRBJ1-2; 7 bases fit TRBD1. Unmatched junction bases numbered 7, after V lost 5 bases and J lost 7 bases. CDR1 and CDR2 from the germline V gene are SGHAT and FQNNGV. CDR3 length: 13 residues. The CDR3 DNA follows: TGTGCCAGCAGCCGCCCGGACAGGTCTGGCTACACCTTC. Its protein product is CASSRPDRSGYTF.

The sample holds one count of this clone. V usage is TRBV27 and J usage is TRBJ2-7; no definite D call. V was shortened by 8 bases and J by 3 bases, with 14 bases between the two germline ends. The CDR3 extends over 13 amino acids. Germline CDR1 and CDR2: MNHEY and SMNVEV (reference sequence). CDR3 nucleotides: TGTGCCAGCGCTAAATCACGATTCTACGAGCAGTACTTC. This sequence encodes CASAKSRFYEQYF.

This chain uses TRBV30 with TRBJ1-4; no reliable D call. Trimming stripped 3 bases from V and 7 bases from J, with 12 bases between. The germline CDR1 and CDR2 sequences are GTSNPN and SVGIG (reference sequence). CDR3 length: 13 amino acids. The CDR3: CAWSGVGSEKLFF. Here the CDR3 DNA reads TGTGCCTGGAGCGGGGTGGGGAGTGAAAAACTGTTTTTT.

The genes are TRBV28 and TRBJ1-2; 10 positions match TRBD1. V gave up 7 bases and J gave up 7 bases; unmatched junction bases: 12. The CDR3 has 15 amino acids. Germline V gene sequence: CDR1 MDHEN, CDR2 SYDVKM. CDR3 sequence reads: CASTIPRDRGLGYTF. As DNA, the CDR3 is TGTGCCAGCACCATCCCCCGTGACAGGGGGCTTGGCTACACCTTC.

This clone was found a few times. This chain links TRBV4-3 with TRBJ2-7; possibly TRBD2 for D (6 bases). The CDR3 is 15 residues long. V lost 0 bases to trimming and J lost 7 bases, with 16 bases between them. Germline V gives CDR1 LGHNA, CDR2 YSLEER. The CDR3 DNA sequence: TGCGCCAGCAGCCAAGAGGGGGGAGGTTCGGGGGAGCAGTACTTC. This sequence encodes CASSQEGGGSGEQYF.

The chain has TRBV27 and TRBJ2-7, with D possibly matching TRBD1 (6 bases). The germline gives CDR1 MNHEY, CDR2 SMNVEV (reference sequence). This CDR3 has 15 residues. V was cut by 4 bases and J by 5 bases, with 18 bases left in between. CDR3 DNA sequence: TGTGCCAGCAGTTCTACGACAGGACCGGGCAACGAGCAGTACTTC. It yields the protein CASSSTTGPGNEQYF.

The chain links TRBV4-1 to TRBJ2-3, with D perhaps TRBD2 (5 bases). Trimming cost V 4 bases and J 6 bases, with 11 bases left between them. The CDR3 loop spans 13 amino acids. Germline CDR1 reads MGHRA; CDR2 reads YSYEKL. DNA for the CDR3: TGCGCCAGCAGCCTCGGGCGGGTGGATACGCAGTATTTT. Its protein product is CASSLGRVDTQYF.

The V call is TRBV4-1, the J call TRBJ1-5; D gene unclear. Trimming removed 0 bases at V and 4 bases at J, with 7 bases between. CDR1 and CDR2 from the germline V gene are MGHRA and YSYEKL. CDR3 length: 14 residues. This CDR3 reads CASSQEAENQPQHF. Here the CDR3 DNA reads TGCGCCAGCAGCCAAGAGGCCGAAAATCAGCCCCAGCATTTT.

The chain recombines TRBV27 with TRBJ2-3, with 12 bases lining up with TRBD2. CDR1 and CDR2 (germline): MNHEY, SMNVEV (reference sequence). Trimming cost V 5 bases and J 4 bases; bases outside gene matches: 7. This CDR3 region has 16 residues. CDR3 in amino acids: CASSATSGRGPDTQYF. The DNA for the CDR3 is TGTGCCAGCAGTGCGACTAGCGGGAGAGGGCCAGATACGCAGTATTTT.

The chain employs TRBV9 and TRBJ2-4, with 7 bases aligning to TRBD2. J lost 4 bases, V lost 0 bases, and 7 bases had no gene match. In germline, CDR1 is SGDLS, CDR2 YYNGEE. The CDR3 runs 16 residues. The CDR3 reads CASSVEASGSKNIQYF. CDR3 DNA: TGTGCCAGCAGCGTAGAGGCTAGCGGCTCAAAAAACATTCAGTACTTC.

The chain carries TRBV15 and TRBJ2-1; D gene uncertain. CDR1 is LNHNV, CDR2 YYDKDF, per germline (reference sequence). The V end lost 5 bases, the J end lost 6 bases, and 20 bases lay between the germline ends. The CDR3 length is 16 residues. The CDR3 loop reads CATSARSPPSLNEQFF. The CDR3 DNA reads TGTGCCACCAGCGCTAGAAGCCCACCATCTCTCAATGAGCAGTTCTTC.

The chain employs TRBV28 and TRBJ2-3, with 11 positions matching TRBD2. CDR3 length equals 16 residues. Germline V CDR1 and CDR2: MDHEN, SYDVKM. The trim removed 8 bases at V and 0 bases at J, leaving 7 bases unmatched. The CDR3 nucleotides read TGTGCCAGCTCCTATTCTAGCGGGAGGAGCACAGATACGCAGTATTTT. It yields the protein CASSYSSGRSTDTQYF.

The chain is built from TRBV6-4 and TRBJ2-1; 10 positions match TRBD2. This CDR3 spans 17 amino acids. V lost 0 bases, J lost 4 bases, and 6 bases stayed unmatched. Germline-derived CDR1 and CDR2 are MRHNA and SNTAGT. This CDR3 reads CASSDSPSGSLYNEQFF. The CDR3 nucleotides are TGTGCCAGCAGTGACTCGCCTAGCGGGAGTTTGTACAATGAGCAGTTCTTC.

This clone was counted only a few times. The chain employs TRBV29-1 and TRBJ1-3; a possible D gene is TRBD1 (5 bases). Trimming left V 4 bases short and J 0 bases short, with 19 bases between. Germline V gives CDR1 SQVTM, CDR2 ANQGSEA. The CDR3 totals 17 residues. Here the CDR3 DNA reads TGCAGCGTTGTTGTCCCACAGGCCGTGAGCTCTGGAAACACCATATATTTT. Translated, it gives CSVVVPQAVSSGNTIYF.

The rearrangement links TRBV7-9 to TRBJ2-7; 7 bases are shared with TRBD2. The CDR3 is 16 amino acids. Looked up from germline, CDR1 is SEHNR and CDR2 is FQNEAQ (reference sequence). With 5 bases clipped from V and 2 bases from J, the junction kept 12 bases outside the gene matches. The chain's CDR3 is CASSPPERELTYEQYF. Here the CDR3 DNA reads TGTGCCAGCAGCCCCCCCGAGCGGGAATTAACCTACGAGCAGTACTTC.

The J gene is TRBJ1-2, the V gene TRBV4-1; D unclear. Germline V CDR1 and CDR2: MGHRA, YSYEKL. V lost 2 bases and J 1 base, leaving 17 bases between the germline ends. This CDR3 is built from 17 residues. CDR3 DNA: TGCGCCAGCAGCCAACAGCGAAGGCATCCTAGTAACTATGGCTACACCTTC. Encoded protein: CASSQQRRHPSNYGYTF.